The 30 T cell receptor beta chains reported below all come from one sample, sequenced in a study of regulatory T cells in long-lasting Graves disease. iRepertoire HTBI primers and Arm-PCR of CDR3 regions built TCR beta libraries. TCRdb redid the calling of the multiplex PCR reads with MiXCR, one entry per CDR3 protein. The repertoire includes about 500,000 distinct CDR3 sequences, around 12% of them detected once, and roughly 8.9% sits in the top ten. Stated time point: newly diagnosed GD, antithyroid drugs for less than 3 months. The TCR library used RNA extracted from PBMCs. Another study also made use of these data, one on T cells in Graves' hyperthyroidism and ophthalmopathy.

The sequencing used peripheral blood mononuclear cells (PBMCs), collected at new diagnosis, from a patient treated with antithyroid drugs. The receptor set was obtained from a woman aged 25 to 39 with Graves disease.

The CDR3 DNA is TGTGCCAGCACCGTAGACAGGCTGAACACCGGGGAGCTGTTTTTT. Its translation: CASTVDRLNTGELFF. The chain combines TRBV12-3 or TRBV12-4 with TRBJ2-2; TRBD1 is a possible D gene (6 bases). Trimming took off 7 bases at V and 1 base at J, with 13 bases between the two ends. The CDR3 has 15 residues.

Ten or more counts support this clonotype. The chain employs TRBV12-3 or TRBV12-4 and TRBJ1-1, with D perhaps matching TRBD1 (5 bases). This CDR3 is 14 amino acids long. V was clipped by 3 bases and J by 0 bases, with 8 bases between them. The CDR3 DNA sequence: TGTGCCAGCAGTTTTGGGACTATGAACACTGAAGCTTTCTTT. Its translation: CASSFGTMNTEAFF.

J is TRBJ2-1 and V is TRBV12-3 or TRBV12-4; a possible D gene is TRBD2 (6 bases). The CDR3 loop spans 13 amino acids. V gave up 7 bases and J gave up 4 bases, with 11 bases separating them. Here the CDR3 reads CASTRRGYNEQFF. The DNA of the CDR3 is TGTGCCAGCACCCGGCGGGGATACAATGAGCAGTTCTTC.

The table lists this clonotype with many counts. The chain recombines TRBV5-5 with TRBJ1-3; unclear D gene. Germline V gene sequence: CDR1 SGHKS, CDR2 YYEKEE (reference sequence). V dropped 3 bases and J dropped 2 bases, with 15 bases sitting between them. The CDR3 is 16 amino acids. The CDR3 DNA reads as TGTGCCAGCAGCTCACGACCGCCAGACACTGGAAACACCATATATTTT. Amino acid sequence: CASSSRPPDTGNTIYF.

V gene TRBV6-2 or TRBV6-3 combines with J gene TRBJ2-7, with D unresolved. The length of the CDR3 is 12 residues. Germline lookup yields CDR1 MNHEY and CDR2 SVGEGT. Trimming left V 0 bases short and J 6 bases short, with 6 bases between. CDR3 region: CASSYSITEQYF. The CDR3 DNA follows: TGTGCCAGCAGTTACTCGATTACCGAGCAGTACTTC.

This clonotype has ten or more counts. This chain joins TRBV11-2 and TRBJ2-7; TRBD1 agrees at 7 bases. V trimming: 4 bases; J trimming: 3 bases; junction bases outside the gene matches: 12. The germline V gene has CDR1 SGHAT and CDR2 FQNNGV. This CDR3 is 16 amino acids long. This chain's CDR3 is CASSSINPGQHYEQYF. Written as DNA, the CDR3 is TGTGCCAGCAGCTCGATTAATCCGGGACAGCACTACGAGCAGTACTTC.

This clonotype was recorded a few times. V usage is TRBV7-2 and J usage is TRBJ1-6, with TRBD1 as a possible D gene (5 bases). CDR1 is SGHTA and CDR2 is FQGNSA in the germline V gene. Trimming shortened V by 4 bases and J by 6 bases, and 13 bases separated the two germline ends. This CDR3 has 15 residues. CDR3 loop: CASSSTGLLNSPLHF. Here the CDR3 DNA reads TGTGCCAGCAGCTCTACGGGACTGCTTAATTCACCCCTCCACTTT.

The chain has TRBV5-1 and TRBJ2-7, with D maybe TRBD2 (6 bases). This CDR3 comprises 14 residues. V lost 1 base and J lost 3, with 11 bases in between. The germline V gene encodes CDR1 SGHRS and CDR2 YFSETQ. The CDR3 nucleotides are TGCGCCAGCAGCTTGATACGGGGAGGCTACGAGCAGTACTTC. Translated, it gives CASSLIRGGYEQYF. Complete variable domain (other parts from reference TRBV5-1 and TRBJ2-7): KAGVTQTPRYLIKTRGQQVTLSCSPISGHRSVSWYQQTPGQGLQFLFEYFSETQRNKGNFPGRFSGRQFSNSRSEMNVSTLELGDSALYLCASSLIRGGYEQYFGPGTRLTVT.

This clonotype has at least ten counts. This sequence joins TRBV3-1 and TRBJ2-2; D may correspond to TRBD1 or TRBD2 (5 bases each). Per germline, CDR1 LGHDT and CDR2 YNNKEL (reference sequence). V lost 1 base and J lost 4, with 10 bases in between. CDR3 size: 15 residues. CDR3 loop: CASSQGWDGTGELFF. The CDR3 DNA reads TGTGCCAGCAGCCAAGGGTGGGACGGCACCGGGGAGCTGTTTTTT.

This clonotype was recorded at least ten times. V gene TRBV6-2 or TRBV6-3 combines with J gene TRBJ2-6; 7 bases are shared with TRBD2. The trim removed 6 bases at V and 0 bases at J, leaving 8 bases unmatched. Germline V CDR1 and CDR2: MNHEY, SVGEGT. The CDR3 contains 17 residues. DNA of the CDR3: TGTGCCAGCAGGCGACTAGCAGGAAGCTCTGGGGCCAACGTCCTGACTTTC. Protein: CASRRLAGSSGANVLTF.

This clonotype was detected only a few times. J is TRBJ2-1 and V is TRBV14, with a weak D call TRBD1 (5 bases). V was clipped by 3 bases and J by 2 bases, with 14 bases between them. Germline V gene lookup returns CDR1 SGHDN and CDR2 FVKESK. This CDR3 spans 16 amino acids. The CDR3, as DNA: TGTGCCAGCAGCCACCTCCGAAGACAGACCTACAATGAGCAGTTCTTC. It is translated as CASSHLRRQTYNEQFF. Variable domain in full (rest from reference TRBV14 and TRBJ2-1): EAGVTQFPSHSVIEKGQTVTLRCDPISGHDNLYWYRRVMGKEIKFLLHFVKESKQDESGMPNNRFLAERTGGTYSTLKVQPAELEDSGVYFCASSHLRRQTYNEQFFGPGTRLTVL.

In this sample, this clonotype turned up many times. The rearrangement uses TRBV20-1 and TRBJ2-3; no clear D. Germline V CDR1 and CDR2: DFQATT, SNEGSKA (reference sequence). V was pared by 5 bases and J by 3 bases, with 9 bases between. The CDR3 length is 12 residues. The CDR3 DNA is TGCAGTGCTGTCCACCGGACAGATACGCAGTATTTT. The encoded protein is CSAVHRTDTQYF.

This clonotype has a count of ten or more. This sequence joins TRBV29-1 and TRBJ2-1, with 8 bases aligning to TRBD2. The CDR3 spans 16 residues. Trimming cost V 6 bases and J 5 bases; bases outside gene matches: 15. Germline V gene sequence: CDR1 SQVTM, CDR2 ANQGSEA. As DNA, the CDR3 is TGCAGCGTGTGCCAAGGGGGGACTAGTCGACACAATGAGCAGTTCTTC. This gives the protein CSVCQGGTSRHNEQFF.

In its sample, this clonotype was seen many times. This rearrangement joins TRBV27 to TRBJ2-7, with D maybe TRBD2 (6 bases). Trimming took 6 bases from V and 0 from J, leaving 9 bases between them. Germline lookup yields CDR1 MNHEY and CDR2 SMNVEV (reference sequence). The CDR3 length is 13 residues. In DNA, the CDR3 is TGTGCCAGCAGCAGGACTACCTCCTACGAGCAGTACTTC. This codes for CASSRTTSYEQYF.

This clonotype was seen at least ten times. The V and J genes are TRBV11-2 and TRBJ2-1, with 9 bases lining up with TRBD2. Germline assignment: CDR1 SGHAT and CDR2 FQNNGV. The CDR3 is made up of 15 amino acids. The J segment lost 2 bases and the V segment lost 5 bases, leaving 4 bases of the junction unmatched. In DNA, the CDR3 is TGTGCCAGCAGCCCCGGACTAGCGACCTACAATGAGCAGTTCTTC. Its protein product is CASSPGLATYNEQFF.

This clonotype was recorded many times. The chain recombines TRBV6-1 with TRBJ2-1, with 7 bases lining up with TRBD1. Looked up from germline, CDR1 is MNHNS and CDR2 is SASEGT. V gave up 10 bases and J gave up 6 bases; unmatched junction bases: 12. CDR3 length: 14 residues. The CDR3 DNA sequence: TGTGCCACCTCAGCAGGGGGTCGATCCAATGAGCAGTTCTTC. It encodes CATSAGGRSNEQFF.

This clonotype was seen a few times. The chain carries TRBV4-1 and TRBJ1-1, with a weak D call TRBD1 (5 bases). V was clipped by 4 bases and J by 0 bases, with 15 bases between them. The germline V gene encodes CDR1 MGHRA and CDR2 YSYEKL. The CDR3 runs 16 residues. CDR3 sequence reads: CASSLGVGHLNTEAFF. The CDR3 bases are TGCGCCAGCAGCCTCGGGGTGGGGCATTTGAACACTGAAGCTTTCTTT.

As to this clonotype: A much larger clonotype is one base distant, so this may be a read error. This chain connects TRBV2 to TRBJ2-2; 8 bases fit TRBD2. The germline gives CDR1 SNHLY, CDR2 FYNNEI. The CDR3 runs 20 residues. CDR3 region: CASSSYPGAGEGVDTGELVF. The DNA of the CDR3 is TGTGCCAGCAGTTCCTACCCCGGAGCGGGAGAGGGGGTGGACACCGGGGAGCTGGTTTTT.

This clonotype showed up many times. The chain couples TRBV7-2 to TRBJ1-1, with 7 bases aligning to TRBD1. There are 15 residues in the CDR3. V lost 1 base, J lost 4 bases, and 6 bases stayed unmatched. CDR1 SGHTA and CDR2 FQGNSA come from the germline V gene. The CDR3 sequence is CASSLGRYRGTEAFF. For the CDR3, the DNA is TGTGCCAGCAGCTTAGGGCGATACAGGGGCACTGAAGCTTTCTTT.

This clonotype was seen many times. V and J are TRBV24-1 and TRBJ2-2, with 7 positions matching TRBD1. There are 14 residues in the CDR3. V lost 4 bases and J lost 6; bases outside the gene matches: 4. Germline loops: CDR1 KGHDR, CDR2 SFDVKD. The CDR3 region is CATSDITGAGELFF. CDR3 nucleotides: TGTGCCACCAGTGACATTACAGGGGCCGGGGAGCTGTTTTTT.

This clonotype was seen repeatedly, ten times or more. The chain recombines TRBV11-3 with TRBJ2-7; 9 bases agree with TRBD1. CDR3 length equals 15 residues. The ends lost 1 base at V and 1 base at J; junction bases unmatched: 2. Germline V gives CDR1 SGHNT, CDR2 YENEEA. CDR3 sequence: CASSLAGQGSYEQYF. The CDR3 DNA follows: TGTGCCAGCAGCTTAGCGGGACAGGGATCCTACGAGCAGTACTTC.

At least ten counts were recorded for this clonotype. V gene TRBV7-2 combines with J gene TRBJ2-1; 7 nucleotides match TRBD2. Germline CDR1 reads SGHTA; CDR2 reads FQGNSA. Unmatched junction bases numbered 23, after V lost 5 bases and J lost 4 bases. The CDR3 runs 20 residues. The CDR3 sequence: CASSRLRSGLLGFGYNEQFF. The CDR3 region has the DNA TGTGCCAGCAGCCGGCTGCGGTCGGGACTACTAGGGTTCGGGTACAATGAGCAGTTCTTC.

This clonotype was counted at least ten times. V and J are TRBV7-2 and TRBJ2-1, with 12 positions matching TRBD2. Germline CDR1 reads SGHTA; CDR2 reads FQGNSA. There are 16 residues in the CDR3. V lost 1 base, J lost 9 bases, and 7 bases stayed unmatched. The CDR3 nucleotides read TGTGCCAGCAGCTTAGGACTAGCGGGAGTCGAGGGTGAGCAGTTCTTC. It yields the protein CASSLGLAGVEGEQFF.

This clonotype was counted at least ten times. The chain uses TRBV27 and TRBJ2-7; 9 bases fit TRBD2. The CDR3 length is 14 residues. Germline V gene sequence: CDR1 MNHEY, CDR2 SMNVEV (reference sequence). Trimming took 2 bases from V and 3 from J; bases not matched to a gene: 2. The CDR3 bases are TGTGCCAGCAGTTTAAGCGGGAGGATCTACGAGCAGTACTTC. Its translation: CASSLSGRIYEQYF.

This CDR3 is CASRYPPDTQYF. CDR3 sequence (DNA): TGTGCCAGCAGATACCCCCCAGATACGCAGTATTTT. J is TRBJ2-3 and V is TRBV28; D not certain. Trimming cost V 6 bases and J 4 bases, with 8 bases left between them. From germline, CDR1 is MDHEN and CDR2 SYDVKM. The CDR3 extends over 12 amino acids.

A remark on this clonotype: One junction end does not reproduce the germline sequence, and a read error may be involved. The rearrangement joins TRBV5-6 to TRBJ2-5, with D possibly TRBD2 on 5 matching bases. Germline CDR1 is SGHDT and CDR2 is YYEEEE. This CDR3 region has 16 residues. The CDR3 DNA reads as TGTACCAGCAGCTTGGCCGGTATTCGGGGACAAGAGACCCAGTACTTC. It yields the protein CTSSLAGIRGQETQYF.

This clonotype was observed many times. The chain uses TRBV28 and TRBJ2-2; D unclear. Deletions cut 6 bases from V and 6 bases from J, with 8 bases between. There are 12 residues in the CDR3. Germline lookup yields CDR1 MDHEN and CDR2 SYDVKM. This CDR3 is CASRTPAGELFF. The DNA for the CDR3 is TGTGCCAGCAGGACCCCCGCCGGGGAGCTGTTTTTT. Based on the CDR3 plus reference TRBV28 and TRBJ2-2, the full variable domain is DVKVTQSSRYLVKRTGEKVFLECVQDMDHENMFWYRQDPGLGLRLIYFSYDVKMKEKGDIPEGYSVSREKKERFSLILESASTNQTSMYLCASRTPAGELFFGEGSRLTVL.

There are many counts of this clonotype. This chain joins TRBV6-5 and TRBJ2-7; 7 nucleotides match TRBD2. The CDR3 sequence is 13 residues long. Per the germline V gene, CDR1 is MNHEY and CDR2 is SVGAGI. V shed 0 bases and J 11 bases; nucleotides not matched to a gene: 7. This CDR3 reads CASSYSGAGSEYF. CDR3 sequence (DNA): TGTGCCAGCAGTTACTCCGGAGCGGGGTCGGAGTACTTC.

This clonotype showed up many times. The chain combines TRBV5-5 with TRBJ1-2; D uncertain. CDR3 length: 14 residues. Trimming shortened V by 4 bases and J by 4 bases, and 14 bases separated the two germline ends. Germline lookup yields CDR1 SGHKS and CDR2 YYEKEE (reference sequence). The CDR3 reads CASSPLDGIYGYTF. The CDR3 DNA reads TGTGCCAGCAGCCCTCTGGACGGAATCTATGGCTACACCTTC.

The table lists this clonotype with many counts. This chain connects TRBV20-1 to TRBJ2-1; 11 bases align to TRBD2. This CDR3 region has 15 residues. Germline V gives CDR1 DFQATT, CDR2 SNEGSKA (reference sequence). Trimming cost V 6 bases and J 5 bases; bases outside gene matches: 9. CDR3 sequence reads: CSAKRLAGIDNEQFF. The CDR3 DNA is TGCAGTGCCAAGAGACTAGCGGGAATCGACAATGAGCAGTTCTTC.